Listed below are T cell receptor beta chains from one sample, sequenced in a study of T cell changes during pregnancy in multiple sclerosis. TCRdb's copy holds only in-frame clones and misses some; the assay was immunoSEQ multiplex PCR. The sample carries fewer than 95,000 clones, approximately 94% recorded once. Here the sequenced sample was peripheral blood, taken in the third trimester of pregnancy. The receptors here all came from a female donor with multiple sclerosis, enrolled in a pregnancy study. The CDR3 runs from the conserved cysteine through the conserved F or W. Each record gives: clone size, D gene, J gene, V gene, CDR3 DNA, CDR3 protein. D genes are given only for firm matches. The size of a clone is reported for some rows only, either as once, few or many, or as a class for expanded clones.

>.|TRBD2|TRBJ2-3|TRBV6-5
TGTGCCAGCAGTTCGCCTAGCGGGTTAGGCGATACGCAGTATTTT
CASSSPSGLGDTQYF
>.|.|TRBJ2-4|TRBV13
TGTGCCAGCAGCTTAGTAGGGCTGTTGGGGGGAGTGGAAAAAAACATTCAGTACTTC
CASSLVGLLGGVEKNIQYF
>.|TRBD1|TRBJ1-2|TRBV28
TGTGCCAGCAGTTTAACAAGACAGGGGGCGGGCTACACCTTC
CASSLTRQGAGYTF
>.|.|TRBJ2-7|TRBV4-2
TGTGCCAGCAGCCAAGCGGGGGGCCTCTCCTACGAGCAGTACTTC
CASSQAGGLSYEQYF
>.|TRBD2|TRBJ2-7|TRBV5-1
TGCGCCAGCAGCTCGATCGCCCCTTTAGCGGGAGACCCCTACGAGCAGTACTTC
CASSSIAPLAGDPYEQYF
>.|.|TRBJ2-1|TRBV27
TGTGCCAGCAGTTTAGCGGGGAGTTACAATGAGCAGTTCTTC
CASSLAGSYNEQFF
>.|TRBD1|TRBJ2-2|TRBV10-3
TGTGCCATCAGGGAAGACAGGGACACCGGGGAGCTGTTTTTT
CAIREDRDTGELFF
>.|.|TRBJ2-3|TRBV20-1
TGCAGTGCTAGCCCCCTTTTCGTCCAGTATTTT
CSASPLFVQYF
>.|TRBD2|TRBJ2-2|TRBV19
TGTGCCAGTAGTATTCGGACTAGCGGCGCGAACACCGGGGAGCTGTTTTTT
CASSIRTSGANTGELFF
>.|.|TRBJ2-7|TRBV28
TGTGCCAGCAGTCATCTGTGGGGGGAAGCCTACGAGCAGTACTTC
CASSHLWGEAYEQYF
>.|.|TRBJ2-4|TRBV15
TGTGCCACCAGCCCGACAGTCTTGAGAAACATTCAGTACTTC
CATSPTVLRNIQYF
>.|TRBD2|TRBJ2-5|TRBV5-1
TGCGCCAGCAGCTTGGGGGCTAGCGGGAGTTGGGGCCAAGGTCCCCAGTACTTC
CASSLGASGSWGQGPQYF
>.|.|TRBJ2-2|TRBV19
TGTGCCAGTAGTATAGTCGAGGTACCCGGGGAGCTGTTTTTT
CASSIVEVPGELFF
>.|TRBD2|TRBJ2-3|TRBV11-3
TGTGCCAGCAGCGCGAGCGGGGGGAGCACAGATACGCAGTATTTT
CASSASGGSTDTQYF
>once|.|TRBJ2-1|TRBV29-1
TGCAGCGCCCTGTCACTAGCAGCTAAGAATGAGCAGTTCTTC
CSALSLAAKNEQFF
>.|.|TRBJ1-3|TRBV28
TGTGCCAGCAGTTCCCCTTGGGGGGAGAGAAACACCATATATTTT
CASSSPWGERNTIYF
>.|TRBD2|TRBJ2-4|TRBV28
TGTGCCAGCAGTACGACTAGCGGGCGGTGGGGAAACATTCAGTACTTC
CASSTTSGRWGNIQYF
>once|.|TRBJ1-3|TRBV14
TGTGCCAGCAGCCAACGGCAGACAAACCCTGGAAACACCATATATTTT
CASSQRQTNPGNTIYF
>.|TRBD2|TRBJ2-2|TRBV7-9
TGTGCCAGCAGCCAAATGGCGGGAGGCATTAGGAGCACCGGGGAGCTGTTTTTT
CASSQMAGGIRSTGELFF
>.|.|TRBJ1-3|TRBV6-1
TGTGCCAGCAGTGAGCTCCTAAGGGGAAACTCTGGAAACACCATATATTTT
CASSELLRGNSGNTIYF
>.|.|TRBJ1-1|TRBV6-6
TGTGCCAGCAGTCGAGACAGTCGGAACACTGAAGCTTTCTTT
CASSRDSRNTEAFF
>.|.|TRBJ1-1|TRBV5-4
TGTGCCAGCAGCTCCTCGTTACAGGGTCGGACTGAAGCTTTCTTT
CASSSSLQGRTEAFF
>.|TRBD1|TRBJ2-1|TRBV28
TGTGCCAGCAGTCCAGTGGGACAGGGACCCAATGAGCAGTTCTTC
CASSPVGQGPNEQFF
>.|.|TRBJ2-5|TRBV5-6
TGTGCCAGCAGCTTTTTGGGGGCGGGAGCTTTCTGGACCCAGTACTTC
CASSFLGAGAFWTQYF
>.|TRBD2|TRBJ2-1|TRBV19
TGTGCCGCGGGAGAATACAATGAGCAGTTCTTC
CAAGEYNEQFF